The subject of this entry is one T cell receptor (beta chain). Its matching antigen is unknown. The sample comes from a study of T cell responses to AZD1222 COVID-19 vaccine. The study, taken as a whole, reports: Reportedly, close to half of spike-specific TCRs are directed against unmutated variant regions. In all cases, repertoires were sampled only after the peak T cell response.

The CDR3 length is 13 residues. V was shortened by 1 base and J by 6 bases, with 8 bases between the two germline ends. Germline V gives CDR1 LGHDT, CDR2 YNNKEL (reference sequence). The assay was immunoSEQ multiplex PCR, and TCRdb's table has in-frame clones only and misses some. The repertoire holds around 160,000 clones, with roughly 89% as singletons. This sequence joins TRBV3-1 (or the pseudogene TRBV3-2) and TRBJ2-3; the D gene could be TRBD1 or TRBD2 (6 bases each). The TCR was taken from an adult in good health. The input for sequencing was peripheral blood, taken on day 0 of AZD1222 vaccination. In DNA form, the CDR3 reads TGTGCCAGCAGCCAAGGGGGGGCGGATACGCAGTATTTT. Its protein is CASSQGGADTQYF.